This T cell receptor (beta chain) comes out of a study of shared clonotypes between healthy human individuals. V was cut by 5 bases and J by 2 bases, with 15 bases left in between. Germline values: CDR1 SGHTA, CDR2 FQGNSA. The CDR3 is 15 amino acids. Researchers divided each subset's genomic DNA evenly across several immunoSEQ plates. Original methodology: Filtering was not the same, since immunoSEQ gave junction-only sequences without quality scores. Generated by immunoSEQ multiplex PCR, the TCRdb table keeps only in-frame clones and is missing some. The DNA was the basis for D and trimming; V, J and clone size are from that table. The table includes about 1 million clones, under 80% detected once.

The sample was memory CD4+ T cells sorted from blood. As to subset: CD45RA-negative fraction. The clonotype was recovered from a man younger than 35 in good health. This rearrangement joins TRBV7-2 to TRBJ1-2; D may be TRBD1 (5 bases). The CDR3 nucleotides are TGTGCCAGCAGCCCCGGGGGGTGGGAGAACTATGGCTACACCTTC. Amino acid sequence: CASSPGGWENYGYTF.